This TCR beta chain was observed in a study of OX40 agonist ivuxolimab in advanced cancers. Study-wide context: Intravenous ivuxolimab at 0.01 to 10 mg/kg was given to patients every 2 weeks. Three patients, one with hepatocellular carcinoma and two with cutaneous melanoma, responded partially.

Only in-frame clones appear in the TCRdb table, and some are missing; sequencing was by immunoSEQ multiplex PCR. Of roughly 60,000 clones listed, 85% to 95% are singletons. There are 14 residues in the CDR3. Germline CDR1 LGHNA, CDR2 YSLEER. The V gene lost 0 bases and the J gene lost 6 bases, with 8 bases spanning the gap. The TCR originated in an adult with an advanced solid tumor such as melanoma, head and neck, liver or kidney cancer. This chain uses TRBV4-3 with TRBJ2-2; the D is unclear. Material: CD4+ or CD8+ T cells sorted from blood, obtained in a trial of the OX40 agonist ivuxolimab. CDR3 sequence: CASSQDPVPGELFF. CDR3 DNA sequence: TGCGCCAGCAGCCAAGATCCTGTCCCCGGGGAGCTGTTTTTT.